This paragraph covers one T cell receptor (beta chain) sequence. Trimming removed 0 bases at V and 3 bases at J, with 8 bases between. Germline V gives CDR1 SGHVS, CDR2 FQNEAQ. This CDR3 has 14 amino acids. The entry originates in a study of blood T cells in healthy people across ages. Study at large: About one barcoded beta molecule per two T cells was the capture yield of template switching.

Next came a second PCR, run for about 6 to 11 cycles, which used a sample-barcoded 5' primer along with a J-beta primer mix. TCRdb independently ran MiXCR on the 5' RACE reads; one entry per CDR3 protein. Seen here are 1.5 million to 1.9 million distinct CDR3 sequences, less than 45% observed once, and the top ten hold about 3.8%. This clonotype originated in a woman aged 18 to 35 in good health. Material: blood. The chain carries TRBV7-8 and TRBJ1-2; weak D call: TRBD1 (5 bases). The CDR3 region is CASSLAGDYYGYTF. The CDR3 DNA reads TGTGCCAGCAGCTTAGCAGGGGACTACTATGGCTACACCTTC. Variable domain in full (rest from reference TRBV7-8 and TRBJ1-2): GAGVSQSPRYKVAKRGQDVALRCDPISGHVSLFWYQQALGQGPEFLTYFQNEAQLDKSGLPSDRFFAERPEGSVSTLKIQRTQQEDSAVYLCASSLAGDYYGYTFGSGTRLTVV.